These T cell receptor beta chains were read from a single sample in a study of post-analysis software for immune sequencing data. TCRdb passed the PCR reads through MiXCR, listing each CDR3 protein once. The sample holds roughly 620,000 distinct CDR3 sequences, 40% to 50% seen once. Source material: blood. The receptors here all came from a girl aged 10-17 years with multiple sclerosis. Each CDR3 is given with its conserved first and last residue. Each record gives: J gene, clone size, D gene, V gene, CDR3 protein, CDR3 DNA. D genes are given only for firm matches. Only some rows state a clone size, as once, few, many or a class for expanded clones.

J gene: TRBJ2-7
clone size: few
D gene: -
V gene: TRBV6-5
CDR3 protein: CASSYSRGPSYEQYF
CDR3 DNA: TGTGCCAGCAGTTACTCACGGGGGCCTTCCTACGAGCAGTACTTC

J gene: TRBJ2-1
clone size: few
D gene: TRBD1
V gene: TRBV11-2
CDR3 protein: CASTRSGTGVLSEQFF
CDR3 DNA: TGTGCCAGCACCCGGAGTGGGACAGGGGTTCTCTCTGAGCAGTTCTTC

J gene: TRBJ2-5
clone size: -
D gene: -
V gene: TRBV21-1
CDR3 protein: CASSKTEQETQYF
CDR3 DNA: TGTGCCAGCAGCAAGACAGAGCAAGAGACCCAGTACTTC

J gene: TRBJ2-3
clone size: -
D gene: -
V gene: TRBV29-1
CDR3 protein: CSVGGSRGSSTDTQYF
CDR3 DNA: TGCAGCGTTGGAGGTAGCAGAGGGTCTAGCACAGATACGCAGTATTTT

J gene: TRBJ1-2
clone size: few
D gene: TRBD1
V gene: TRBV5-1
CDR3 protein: CASSPGPDRDNYGYTF
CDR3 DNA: TGCGCCAGCAGCCCGGGCCCCGACAGGGACAACTATGGCTACACCTTC

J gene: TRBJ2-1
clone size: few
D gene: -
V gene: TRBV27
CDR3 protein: CASRLRSGGIYNEQFF
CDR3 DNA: TGTGCCAGCAGGCTCCGTAGTGGGGGTATATACAATGAGCAGTTCTTC

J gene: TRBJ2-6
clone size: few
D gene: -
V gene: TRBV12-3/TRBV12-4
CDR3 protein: CASSSGATGANVLTF
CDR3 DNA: TGTGCCAGCAGTTCGGGGGCTACCGGGGCCAACGTCCTGACTTTC

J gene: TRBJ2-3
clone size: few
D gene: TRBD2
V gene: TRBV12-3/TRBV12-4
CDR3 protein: CASSPTSGTDTQYF
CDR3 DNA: TGTGCCAGCAGCCCCACTAGCGGAACAGATACGCAGTATTTT

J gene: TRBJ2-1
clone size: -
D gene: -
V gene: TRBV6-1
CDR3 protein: CAGSGDPTGTLWGDQFF
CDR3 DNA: TGTGCCGGCAGTGGAGACCCAACCGGGACCCTATGGGGGGACCAGTTCTTC

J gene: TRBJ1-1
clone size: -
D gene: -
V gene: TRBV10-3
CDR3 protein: CAASEDGPVGTEAFF
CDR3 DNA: TGTGCCGCCTCGGAGGACGGACCAGTGGGGACTGAAGCTTTCTTT

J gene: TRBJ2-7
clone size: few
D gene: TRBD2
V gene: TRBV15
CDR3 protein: CASGASGGYEQYF
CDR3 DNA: TGTGCCTCCGGGGCCAGCGGGGGGTACGAGCAGTACTTC

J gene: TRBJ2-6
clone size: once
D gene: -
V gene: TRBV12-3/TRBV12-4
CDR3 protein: CASSFGGGANVLTF
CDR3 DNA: TGTGCCAGCAGTTTTGGGGGTGGGGCCAACGTCCTGACTTTC

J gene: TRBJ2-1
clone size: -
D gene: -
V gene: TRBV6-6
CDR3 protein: CASSYSWNEQFF
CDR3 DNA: TGTGCCAGCAGTTACTCGTGGAATGAGCAGTTCTTC

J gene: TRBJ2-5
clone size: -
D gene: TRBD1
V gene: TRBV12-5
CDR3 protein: CASAWTGWETQYF
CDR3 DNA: TGTGCTAGTGCCTGGACAGGTTGGGAGACCCAGTACTTC

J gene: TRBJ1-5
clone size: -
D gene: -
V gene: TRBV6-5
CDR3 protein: CASSPLGVRQPQHF
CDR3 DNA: TGTGCCAGCAGCCCCCTCGGGGTGCGGCAGCCCCAGCATTTT

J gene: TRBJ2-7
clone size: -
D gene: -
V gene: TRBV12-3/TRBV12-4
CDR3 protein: CASLDGSSYEQYF
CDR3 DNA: TGTGCCAGCCTTGACGGCAGCTCCTACGAGCAGTACTTC

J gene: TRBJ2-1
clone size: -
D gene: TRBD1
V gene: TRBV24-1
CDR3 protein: CATSEAPGTGVDEQFF
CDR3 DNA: TGTGCCACCAGTGAAGCTCCCGGGACAGGGGTGGATGAGCAGTTCTTC

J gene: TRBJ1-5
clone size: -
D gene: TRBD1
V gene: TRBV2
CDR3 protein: CASREDRGDNQPQHF
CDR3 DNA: TGTGCCAGCAGGGAGGACAGGGGGGATAATCAGCCCCAGCATTTT

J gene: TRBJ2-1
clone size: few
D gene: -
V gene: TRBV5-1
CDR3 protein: CASSRTESSYNEQFF
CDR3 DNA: TGCGCCAGCAGTCGGACAGAGAGCTCCTACAATGAGCAGTTCTTC

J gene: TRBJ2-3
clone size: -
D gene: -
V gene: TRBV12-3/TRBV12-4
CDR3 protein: CASSLARGQTADTQYF
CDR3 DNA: TGTGCCAGCAGTTTAGCGCGAGGACAGACAGCAGATACGCAGTATTTT

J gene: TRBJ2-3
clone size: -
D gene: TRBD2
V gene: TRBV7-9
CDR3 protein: CASRAAGGTDTQYF
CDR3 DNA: TGTGCCAGCAGAGCAGCGGGGGGCACAGATACGCAGTATTTT

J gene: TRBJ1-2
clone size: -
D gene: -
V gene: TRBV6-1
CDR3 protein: CASVLGGDYGYTF
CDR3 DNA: TGTGCCAGCGTTCTGGGGGGAGACTATGGCTACACCTTC

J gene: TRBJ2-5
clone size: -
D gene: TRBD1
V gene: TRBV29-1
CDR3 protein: CSVSPGTGGEETQYF
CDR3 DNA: TGCAGCGTTTCCCCCGGGACAGGGGGCGAAGAGACCCAGTACTTC

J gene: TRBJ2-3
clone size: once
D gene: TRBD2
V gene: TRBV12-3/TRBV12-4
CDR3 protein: CASSRLAGGDTQYF
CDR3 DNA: TGTGCCAGCAGCCGACTAGCGGGGGGAGATACGCAGTATTTT

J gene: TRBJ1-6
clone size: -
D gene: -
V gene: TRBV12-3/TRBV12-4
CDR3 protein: CASSLPHWDYNSPLHF
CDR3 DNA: TGTGCCAGCAGTTTGCCCCACTGGGACTATAATTCACCCCTCCACTTT

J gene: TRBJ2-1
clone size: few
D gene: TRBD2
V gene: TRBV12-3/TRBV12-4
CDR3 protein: CASSLRLAGLNEQFF
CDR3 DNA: TGTGCCAGCAGTTTAAGACTAGCGGGCCTCAATGAGCAGTTCTTC

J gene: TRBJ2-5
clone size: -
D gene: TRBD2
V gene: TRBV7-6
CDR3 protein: CASSLEASGQETQYF
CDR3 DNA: TGTGCCAGCAGCTTAGAGGCTAGCGGACAAGAGACCCAGTACTTC

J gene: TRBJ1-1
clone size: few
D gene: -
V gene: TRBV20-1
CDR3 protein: CSARGGKVNTEAFF
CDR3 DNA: TGCAGTGCTAGGGGTGGCAAAGTGAACACTGAAGCTTTCTTT

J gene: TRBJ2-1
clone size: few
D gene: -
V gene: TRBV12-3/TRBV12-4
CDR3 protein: CASRTTPYNEQFF
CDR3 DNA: TGTGCCAGCAGGACAACCCCATACAATGAGCAGTTCTTC

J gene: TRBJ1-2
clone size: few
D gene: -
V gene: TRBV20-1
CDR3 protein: CSASWAGHGYTF
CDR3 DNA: TGCAGTGCTAGTTGGGCGGGGCATGGCTACACCTTC

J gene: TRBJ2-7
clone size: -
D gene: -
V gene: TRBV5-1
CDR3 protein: CASSPLSSYEQYF
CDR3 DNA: TGCGCCAGCAGCCCCTTGAGCTCCTACGAGCAGTACTTC

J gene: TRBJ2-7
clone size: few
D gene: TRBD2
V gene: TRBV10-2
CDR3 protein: CASRWVAGGEQYF
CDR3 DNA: TGCGCCAGCAGGTGGGTTGCGGGGGGCGAGCAGTACTTC

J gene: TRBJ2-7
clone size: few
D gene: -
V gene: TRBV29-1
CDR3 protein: CSVGRLEPGLRNEQYF
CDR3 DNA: TGCAGCGTTGGTAGGCTTGAACCGGGACTTAGGAACGAGCAGTACTTC

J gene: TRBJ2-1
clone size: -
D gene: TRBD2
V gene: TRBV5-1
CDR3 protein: CASSLTSGAPNEQFF
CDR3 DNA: TGCGCCAGCAGCTTGACTAGCGGGGCACCCAATGAGCAGTTCTTC

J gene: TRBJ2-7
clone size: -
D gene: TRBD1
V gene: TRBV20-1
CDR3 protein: CSAESGTGYYEQYF
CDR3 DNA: TGCAGTGCAGAATCCGGGACAGGGTACTACGAGCAGTACTTC

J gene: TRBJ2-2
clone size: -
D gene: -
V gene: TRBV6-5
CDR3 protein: CASTPTGSTGELFF
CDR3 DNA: TGTGCCAGCACCCCGACAGGATCAACCGGGGAGCTGTTTTTT

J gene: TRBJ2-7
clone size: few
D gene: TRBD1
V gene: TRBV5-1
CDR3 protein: CASSRLTGGRGNYEQYF
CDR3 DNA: TGCGCCAGCAGTCGACTCACAGGGGGCAGAGGTAACTACGAGCAGTACTTC

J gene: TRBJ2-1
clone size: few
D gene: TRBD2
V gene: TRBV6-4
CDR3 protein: CASSEQRGGPREQFF
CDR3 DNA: TGTGCCAGCAGTGAACAGCGGGGGGGCCCCAGGGAGCAGTTCTTC

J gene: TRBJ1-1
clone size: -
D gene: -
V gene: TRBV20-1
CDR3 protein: CSARKGSAEAFF
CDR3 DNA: TGCAGTGCTAGAAAGGGTTCGGCTGAAGCTTTCTTT

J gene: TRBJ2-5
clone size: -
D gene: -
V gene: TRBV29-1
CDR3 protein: CSVGKPRGQETQYF
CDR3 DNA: TGCAGCGTTGGGAAGCCGAGGGGGCAAGAGACCCAGTACTTC

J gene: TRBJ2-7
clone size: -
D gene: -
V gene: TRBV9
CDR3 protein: CASSAPGVRSDEQYF
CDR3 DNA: TGTGCCAGCAGCGCTCCAGGGGTAAGGTCCGACGAGCAGTACTTC

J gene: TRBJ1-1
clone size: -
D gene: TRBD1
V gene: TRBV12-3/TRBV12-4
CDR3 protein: CASSFPDRDSEAFF
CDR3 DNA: TGTGCCAGCAGTTTCCCCGACAGGGACTCTGAAGCTTTCTTT

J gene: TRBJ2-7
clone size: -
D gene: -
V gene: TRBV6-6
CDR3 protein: CASSYELAVREQYF
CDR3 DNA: TGTGCCAGCAGTTACGAGCTAGCAGTCCGCGAGCAGTACTTC

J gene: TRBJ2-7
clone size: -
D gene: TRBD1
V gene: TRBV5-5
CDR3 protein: CASSSFETGFYEQYF
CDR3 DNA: TGTGCCAGCAGCTCCTTCGAGACAGGGTTTTACGAGCAGTACTTC

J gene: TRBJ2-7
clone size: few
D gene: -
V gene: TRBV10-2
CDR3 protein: CASGVKYEQYF
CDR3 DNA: TGCGCCAGCGGGGTTAAGTACGAGCAGTACTTC

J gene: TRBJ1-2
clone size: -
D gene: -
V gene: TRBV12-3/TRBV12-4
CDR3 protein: CASSLSHRGYTF
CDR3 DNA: TGTGCCAGCAGTTTATCTCACCGGGGCTACACCTTC

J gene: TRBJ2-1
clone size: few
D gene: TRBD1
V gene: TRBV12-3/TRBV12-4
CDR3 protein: CASRRTGGINEQFF
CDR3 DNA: TGTGCCAGCAGGCGGACAGGGGGGATCAATGAGCAGTTCTTC

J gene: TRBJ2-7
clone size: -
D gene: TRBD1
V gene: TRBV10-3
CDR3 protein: CAISARFTGGEQYF
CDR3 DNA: TGTGCCATCAGTGCTAGGTTTACAGGGGGGGAGCAGTACTTC

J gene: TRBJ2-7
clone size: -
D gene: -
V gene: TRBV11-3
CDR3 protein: CASSLWWDEQYF
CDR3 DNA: TGTGCCAGCAGCTTATGGTGGGACGAGCAGTACTTC

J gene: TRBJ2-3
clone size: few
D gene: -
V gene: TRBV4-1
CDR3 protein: CASSPPNGRPDTQYF
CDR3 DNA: TGCGCCAGCAGCCCACCCAACGGACGTCCAGATACGCAGTATTTT

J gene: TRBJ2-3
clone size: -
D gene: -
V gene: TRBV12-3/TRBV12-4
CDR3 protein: CASSLANTDAQYF
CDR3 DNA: TGTGCCAGCAGTTTAGCGAACACAGATGCGCAGTATTTT

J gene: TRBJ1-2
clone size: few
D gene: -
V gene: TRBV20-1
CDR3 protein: CSASPLSFNYGYTF
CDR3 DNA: TGCAGTGCCAGTCCCCTTTCCTTTAACTATGGCTACACCTTC

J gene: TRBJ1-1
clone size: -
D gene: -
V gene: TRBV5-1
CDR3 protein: CASREGGNVGTEAFF
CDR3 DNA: TGCGCCAGCAGGGAAGGGGGAAATGTTGGCACTGAAGCTTTCTTT

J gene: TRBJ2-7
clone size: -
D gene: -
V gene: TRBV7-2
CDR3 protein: CASSLKQGSYEQYF
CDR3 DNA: TGTGCCAGCAGCCTAAAGCAGGGCTCCTACGAGCAGTACTTC

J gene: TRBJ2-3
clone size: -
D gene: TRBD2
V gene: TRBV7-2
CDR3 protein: CASNRLASDTQYF
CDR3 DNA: TGTGCCAGCAACAGACTAGCATCAGATACGCAGTATTTT

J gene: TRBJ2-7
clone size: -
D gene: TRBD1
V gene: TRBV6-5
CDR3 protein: CASSPLTLTGVDEQYF
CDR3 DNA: TGTGCCAGCAGTCCACTAACACTCACAGGGGTCGACGAGCAGTACTTC

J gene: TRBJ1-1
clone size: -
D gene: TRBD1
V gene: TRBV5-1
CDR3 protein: CASSARQGLGVEAFF
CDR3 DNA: TGCGCCAGCAGCGCAAGACAGGGCCTGGGCGTTGAAGCTTTCTTT